The 9 T cell receptor beta chains below all came from one sample that was sequenced in a study of blood T cells in healthy people across ages. Together with a sample-barcoded 5' primer, a J-beta primer mix was included in a second PCR lasting roughly 6 to 12 cycles. TCRdb analysed the 5' RACE reads with MiXCR anew, one entry per CDR3 protein. The data contain some 1 million distinct CDR3 sequences, more than 35% of them singletons. Sequencing was performed on blood. All receptors come from a woman aged 60 to 75 in good health.

The V call is TRBV24-1, the J call TRBJ2-3; 7 bases are a match to TRBD2. The length of the CDR3 is 18 residues. The germline V gene encodes CDR1 KGHDR and CDR2 SFDVKD. Losses at the gene ends were 5 bases for V and 0 bases for J; bases not matched to a gene: 13. This CDR3 reads CATSGPPWSGTSTDTQYF. The DNA for the CDR3 is TGTGCCACCAGTGGTCCCCCTTGGAGCGGGACCAGCACAGATACGCAGTATTTT.

This clonotype occurred once. This chain links TRBV27 with TRBJ2-3; D could derive from TRBD1 or TRBD2 (5 bases each). Germline V lookup: CDR1 MNHEY, CDR2 SMNVEV (reference sequence). The germline V and J ends were trimmed by 7 bases and 1 base, with 12 bases remaining between them. The CDR3 consists of 14 residues. This CDR3 is CASTYGAGTDTQYF. The CDR3 nucleotides are TGTGCCAGCACCTACGGGGCTGGCACAGATACGCAGTATTTT.

The rearrangement uses TRBV2 and TRBJ2-5; D is ambiguous. The germline gives CDR1 SNHLY, CDR2 FYNNEI. V dropped 7 bases and J dropped 3 bases, with 9 bases sitting between them. There are 12 residues in the CDR3. CDR3 sequence: CASKILEETQYF. The CDR3 coding sequence is TGTGCCAGCAAGATCTTAGAAGAGACCCAGTACTTC.

About this clonotype: A much larger clone is a single base away; this may be a read error. The gene calls are TRBV9 and TRBJ2-3; 8 bases match TRBD1. The CDR3 extends over 14 amino acids. From germline, CDR1 is SGDLS and CDR2 YYNGEE. Here the CDR3 reads CASSGRRGTGTQYF. The DNA for the CDR3 is TGTGCCAGCAGCGGACGGAGGGGGACAGGTACGCAGTATTTT. Using reference TRBV9 and TRBJ2-3 for the parts outside the CDR3, the full variable domain is DSGVTQTPKHLITATGQRVTLRCSPRSGDLSVYWYQQSLDQGLQFLIQYYNGEERAKGNILERFSAQQFPDLHSELNLSSLELGDSALYFCASSGRRGTGTQYFGPGTRLTVL.

The chain links TRBV7-8 to TRBJ2-5; D gene ambiguous. The J call may be mistaken, given a closer DNA end match to TRBJ2-7. The CDR3 has 12 residues. The germline CDR1 and CDR2 sequences are SGHVS and FQNEAQ. The DNA of the CDR3 is TGTGCCAGCAGCATGGGAAACTACGAGCAGTACTTC. Encoded protein: CASSMGNYEQYF.

The chain links TRBV3-1 to TRBJ2-1; TRBD2 matches 8 bases. The CDR3 sequence is 16 residues long. Trimming cost V 4 bases and J 8 bases; bases outside gene matches: 13. Germline V lookup: CDR1 LGHDT, CDR2 YNNKEL (reference sequence). The CDR3: CASSLLRAGVHDEQFF. The CDR3 nucleotides read TGTGCCAGCAGCCTCCTCCGAGCGGGAGTCCACGATGAGCAGTTCTTC.

The chain employs TRBV10-3 and TRBJ2-1; 9 bases align to TRBD1. Trimming at V came to 10 bases and at J to 6 bases, leaving 7 bases not matched to a gene. This CDR3 comprises 13 residues. Germline V gene data show CDR1 as ENHRY and CDR2 as SYGVKD. CDR3 region: CASTADRGNEQFF. The CDR3 DNA follows: TGTGCCAGCACTGCGGACAGGGGCAATGAGCAGTTCTTC.

This clonotype was picked up a small number of times. The chain uses TRBV9 and TRBJ1-6; the match to TRBD1 covers 9 bases. V lost 4 bases, J lost 2 bases, and 4 bases stayed unmatched. The CDR3 loop spans 16 amino acids. Germline V gives CDR1 SGDLS, CDR2 YYNGEE. CDR3 sequence: CASSTGQGPYNSPLHF. The DNA for the CDR3 is TGTGCCAGCAGCACGGGACAGGGACCCTATAATTCACCCCTCCACTTT.

The gene calls are TRBV2 and TRBJ2-2, with a weak D call TRBD2 (5 bases). CDR1 SNHLY and CDR2 FYNNEI come from the germline V gene. The V end was cut by 5 bases, the J end by 0 bases, with 10 bases between. The CDR3 has 15 residues. Written as DNA, the CDR3 is TGTGCCAGCAGTAGAGCGGATTCGAACACCGGGGAGCTGTTTTTT. Protein product: CASSRADSNTGELFF.